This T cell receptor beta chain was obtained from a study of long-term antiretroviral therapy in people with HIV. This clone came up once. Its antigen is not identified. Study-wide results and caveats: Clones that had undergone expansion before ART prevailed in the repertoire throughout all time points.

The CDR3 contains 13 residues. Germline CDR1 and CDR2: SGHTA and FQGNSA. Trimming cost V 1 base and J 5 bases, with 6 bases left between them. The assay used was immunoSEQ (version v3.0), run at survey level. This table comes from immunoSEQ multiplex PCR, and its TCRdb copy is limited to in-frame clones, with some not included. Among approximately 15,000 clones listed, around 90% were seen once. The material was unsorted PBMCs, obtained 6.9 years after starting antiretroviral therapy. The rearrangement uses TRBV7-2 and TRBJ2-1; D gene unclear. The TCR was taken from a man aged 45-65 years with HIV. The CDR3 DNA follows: TGTGCCAGCAGCTTAGGTACGAACAATGAGCAGTTCTTC. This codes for CASSLGTNNEQFF.